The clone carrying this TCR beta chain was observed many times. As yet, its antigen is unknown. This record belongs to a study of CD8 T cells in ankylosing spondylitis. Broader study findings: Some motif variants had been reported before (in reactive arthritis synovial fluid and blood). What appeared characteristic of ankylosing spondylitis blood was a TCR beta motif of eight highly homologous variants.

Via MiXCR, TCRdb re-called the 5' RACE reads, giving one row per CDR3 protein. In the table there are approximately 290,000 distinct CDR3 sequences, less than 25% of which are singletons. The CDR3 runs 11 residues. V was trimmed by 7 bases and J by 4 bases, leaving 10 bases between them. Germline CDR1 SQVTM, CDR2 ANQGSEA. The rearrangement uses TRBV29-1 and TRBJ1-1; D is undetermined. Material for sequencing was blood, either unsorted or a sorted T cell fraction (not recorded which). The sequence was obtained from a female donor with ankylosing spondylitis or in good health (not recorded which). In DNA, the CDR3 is TGCAGCGCCGACACCTTCACTGAAGCTTTCTTT. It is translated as CSADTFTEAFF.